These 30 T cell receptor beta chains were sequenced from one sample in a study of T cell changes during pregnancy in multiple sclerosis. Here immunoSEQ multiplex PCR was the method, and the copy in TCRdb shows in-frame clones only, minus some. The sample shows about 38,000 clones, roughly 89% of them seen only once. Material: CD8+ T cells from peripheral blood mononuclear cells, obtained in the second trimester of pregnancy. The source of these receptors is a female donor with multiple sclerosis, enrolled in a pregnancy study.

V usage is TRBV30 and J usage is TRBJ1-1; D unresolved. The CDR3 is made up of 12 amino acids. Germline CDR1 is GTSNPN and CDR2 is SVGIG (reference sequence). V dropped 3 bases and J dropped 5 bases, with 10 bases sitting between them. CDR3 region: CAWSPGRTEAFF. CDR3 nucleotide sequence: TGTGCCTGGAGCCCGGGAAGAACTGAAGCTTTCTTT.

The gene calls are TRBV7-7 and TRBJ1-1; 7 nucleotides match TRBD1. CDR1 SSHAT and CDR2 FNYEAQ come from the germline V gene (reference sequence). The J segment lost 5 bases and the V segment lost 3 bases, leaving 3 bases of the junction unmatched. CDR3 length: 13 amino acids. For the CDR3, the DNA is TGTGCCAGCAGCTTTCGGACAGGAACTGAAGCTTTCTTT. Translation: CASSFRTGTEAFF.

The genes are TRBV11-2 and TRBJ2-3; D not resolved. Trimming pared 3 bases from V and 3 bases from J, leaving 10 bases between. This CDR3 is 14 amino acids long. The germline CDR1 and CDR2 sequences are SGHAT and FQNNGV. The CDR3 bases are TGTGCCAGCAGCTTCGAGACTCATACAGATACGCAGTATTTT. Encoded protein: CASSFETHTDTQYF.

The chain combines TRBV27 with TRBJ1-2; a possible D gene is TRBD1 (5 bases). The CDR3 is made up of 14 amino acids. V dropped 5 bases and J dropped 4 bases, with 14 bases sitting between them. The germline CDR1 and CDR2 sequences are MNHEY and SMNVEV (reference sequence). This CDR3 reads CASSARGSLYGYTF. CDR3 in DNA: TGTGCCAGCAGTGCCCGGGGGTCCCTCTATGGCTACACCTTC.

The rearrangement joins TRBV30 to TRBJ2-1; 7 nucleotides agree with TRBD1. The CDR3 spans 15 residues. The germline gives CDR1 GTSNPN, CDR2 SVGIG (reference sequence). Losses at the gene ends were 3 bases for V and 6 bases for J; bases not matched to a gene: 11. CDR3 sequence: CAWSRSRGYTNEQFF. The CDR3 region has the DNA TGTGCCTGGAGCCGCTCCAGGGGGTACACCAATGAGCAGTTCTTC.

The chain recombines TRBV19 with TRBJ1-4; TRBD1 aligns across 8 bases. V gave up 6 bases and J gave up 6 bases; unmatched junction bases: 12. The CDR3 covers 16 residues. CDR1 is LNHDA, CDR2 SQIVND, per germline (reference sequence). CDR3 nucleotide sequence: TGTGCCAGTAGCAGGTTTGGGGGACAGGAGGATGAAAAACTGTTTTTT. Encoded protein: CASSRFGGQEDEKLFF.

The chain couples TRBV4-3 to TRBJ1-2; a possible D gene is TRBD1 (5 bases). Trimming removed 1 base from V and 6 bases from J, with 15 bases in between. The CDR3 spans 15 residues. Germline CDR1 reads LGHNA; CDR2 reads YSLEER. The CDR3 region has the DNA TGCGCCAGCAGCCAAGTTAAGGGGCAGTTGGATGGCTACACCTTC. Encoded protein: CASSQVKGQLDGYTF.

The rearrangement uses TRBV7-6 and TRBJ2-5; D unclear. With 5 bases removed from V and 4 bases from J, the gap between germline ends came to 11 bases. There are 13 residues in the CDR3. Germline CDR1 reads SGHVS; CDR2 reads FNYEAQ. CDR3 amino acids: CASSPMNGETQYF. CDR3 DNA: TGTGCCAGCAGCCCCATGAACGGAGAGACCCAGTACTTC. Looking up the rest from reference TRBV7-6 and TRBJ2-5 gives the full variable domain: GAGVSQSPRYKVTKRGQDVALRCDPISGHVSLYWYRQALGQGPEFLTYFNYEAQQDKSGLPNDRFSAERPEGSISTLTIQRTEQRDSAMYRCASSPMNGETQYFGPGTRLLVL.

J is TRBJ1-1 and V is TRBV10-3, with TRBD1 matching 7 bases. CDR3 length equals 15 residues. Unmatched junction bases numbered 10, after V lost 3 bases and J lost 6 bases. Germline V gene data show CDR1 as ENHRY and CDR2 as SYGVKD. The CDR3 DNA reads TGTGCCATCAGTGACCTGGGACAGATAAATTCTGAAGCTTTCTTT. As protein: CAISDLGQINSEAFF.

This chain joins TRBV9 and TRBJ2-3; 7 nucleotides match TRBD2. The CDR3 covers 15 residues. CDR1 is SGDLS and CDR2 is YYNGEE in the germline V gene. The trim removed 0 bases at V and 5 bases at J, leaving 6 bases unmatched. CDR3 nucleotide sequence: TGTGCCAGCAGCGTAGGCCAGCGGGATGGAGATACGCAGTATTTT. It is translated as CASSVGQRDGDTQYF.

The rearrangement links TRBV2 to TRBJ2-3; D might be TRBD1 (7 bases). Germline V gives CDR1 SNHLY, CDR2 FYNNEI. Trimming left V 0 bases short and J 2 bases short, with 18 bases between. The CDR3 has 18 amino acids. DNA of the CDR3: TGTGCCAGCAGTGAAGCGGGACTTGGACAGGTGGCCACAGATACGCAGTATTTT. This codes for CASSEAGLGQVATDTQYF. The full variable domain, its missing parts supplied by reference TRBV2 and TRBJ2-3, is EPEVTQTPSHQVTQMGQEVILRCVPISNHLYFYWYRQILGQKVEFLVSFYNNEISEKSEIFDDQFSVERPDGSNFTLKIRSTKLEDSAMYFCASSEAGLGQVATDTQYFGPGTRLTVL.

This chain uses TRBV11-2 with TRBJ2-1, with 8 bases lining up with TRBD2. J was trimmed by 6 bases and V by 5 bases; bases with no gene match: 12. Germline V gene lookup returns CDR1 SGHAT and CDR2 FQNNGV. The length of the CDR3 is 16 residues. The CDR3: CASSPRGAGARNEQFF. The CDR3 region has the DNA TGTGCCAGCAGCCCCCGAGGAGCGGGAGCTCGCAATGAGCAGTTCTTC.

This rearrangement joins TRBV5-4 to TRBJ2-7; weak D call: TRBD1 (6 bases). Germline assignment: CDR1 SGHNT and CDR2 YYREEE (reference sequence). Trimming shortened V by 3 bases and J by 4 bases, and 20 bases separated the two germline ends. The CDR3 is 16 residues long. The CDR3 loop reads CASSWGGADSPYEQYF. The CDR3 DNA is TGTGCCAGCAGCTGGGGTGGTGCGGACAGCCCGTACGAGCAGTACTTC.

The CDR3 nucleotides are TGTGCCAGCAGCTTATGGAGGGAGCAGTACTTC. Amino acids: CASSLWREQYF. The chain employs TRBV7-9 and TRBJ2-7, with D possibly being TRBD2 (5 bases). Trimming left V 2 bases short and J 7 bases short, with 6 bases between. The CDR3 spans 11 residues. CDR1 is SEHNR and CDR2 is FQNEAQ in the germline V gene (reference sequence).

The chain is built from TRBV4-1 and TRBJ2-1; D may be TRBD2 (7 bases). The CDR3 totals 15 residues. Trimming took 0 bases from V and 5 from J, leaving 11 bases between them. Germline-derived CDR1 and CDR2 are MGHRA and YSYEKL. The CDR3 reads CASSQDGGGDNEQFF. CDR3 DNA sequence: TGCGCCAGCAGCCAAGACGGAGGGGGGGACAATGAGCAGTTCTTC.

The chain is built from TRBV29-1 and TRBJ1-4; TRBD1 agrees at 8 bases. This CDR3 has 19 amino acids. Germline lookup yields CDR1 SQVTM and CDR2 ANQGSEA. V was pared by 2 bases and J by 7 bases, with 21 bases of the junction left unmatched. The CDR3, as DNA: TGCAGCGTTGAATACCCCCAGAGGCAGGGGGCGTCATCGGGTGAAAAACTGTTTTTT. It specifies CSVEYPQRQGASSGEKLFF.

V and J are TRBV12-5 and TRBJ2-6, with D maybe TRBD2 (6 bases). CDR1 is LGHNT, CDR2 FRNRAP, per germline. Trimming removed 6 bases from V and 0 bases from J, with 21 bases in between. The CDR3 has 19 residues. DNA for the CDR3: TGTGCTAGTGGGGGACTGGGACTTGTCTTGCTCTCTGGGGCCAACGTCCTGACTTTC. Its translation: CASGGLGLVLLSGANVLTF.

The chain carries TRBV6-5 and TRBJ2-1, with D unclear. Deletions cut 2 bases from V and 6 bases from J, with 11 bases between. This CDR3 comprises 14 residues. Germline V CDR1 and CDR2: MNHEY, SVGAGI. The CDR3: CASSYGLEFNEQFF. DNA of the CDR3: TGTGCCAGCAGTTACGGGCTCGAGTTCAATGAGCAGTTCTTC.

V is TRBV30 and J is TRBJ2-5; D is possibly TRBD1 (6 bases). The length of the CDR3 is 17 residues. Per germline, CDR1 GTSNPN and CDR2 SVGIG (reference sequence). V shed 4 bases and J shed 1 base, with 22 bases lying between them. In nucleotides, the CDR3 is TGTGCCTGGACCCCCCCAGGTAGGACAGCCTTCCAAGAGACCCAGTACTTC. Amino acids: CAWTPPGRTAFQETQYF.

The rearrangement links TRBV4-3 to TRBJ1-1; 7 nucleotides match TRBD1. Germline V gene lookup returns CDR1 LGHNA and CDR2 YSLEER. V gave up 4 bases and J gave up 8 bases; unmatched junction bases: 4. The CDR3 has 12 amino acids. The CDR3 is CASSPDRTEAFF. The CDR3, as DNA: TGCGCCAGCAGCCCGGACAGGACAGAAGCTTTCTTT.

The chain is built from TRBV6-1 and TRBJ2-2; D is undetermined. CDR1 MNHNS and CDR2 SASEGT come from the germline V gene. Deletions cut 2 bases from V and 0 bases from J, with 7 bases between. The CDR3 extends over 15 amino acids. The CDR3 loop reads CASSEWATNTGELFF. CDR3 bases: TGTGCCAGCAGTGAATGGGCTACGAACACCGGGGAGCTGTTTTTT.

The genes are TRBV5-1 and TRBJ2-7; D is perhaps TRBD2 (6 bases). V was cut by 4 bases and J by 0 bases, with 17 bases left in between. The germline gives CDR1 SGHRS, CDR2 YFSETQ. This CDR3 region has 16 residues. CDR3 sequence (DNA): TGCGCCAGCAGCCTCAGATGGGGGGAAAGCTCCTACGAGCAGTACTTC. Amino acids: CASSLRWGESSYEQYF.

The CDR3 here is CASSSKGLAGINEQFF. CDR3 nucleotides: TGTGCCAGCAGCTCGAAGGGACTAGCGGGAATTAATGAGCAGTTCTTC. The genes are TRBV7-6 and TRBJ2-1; 13 bases fit TRBD2. V dropped 4 bases and J dropped 7; count of bases not matched to a gene: 7. Per germline, CDR1 SGHVS and CDR2 FNYEAQ. The CDR3 spans 16 residues.

This clone showed up just once. V and J are TRBV4-1 and TRBJ1-1, with D unclear. The V gene's germline CDR1 is MGHRA and CDR2 YSYEKL. Trimming left V 0 bases short and J 7 bases short, with 12 bases between. The CDR3 runs 14 residues. This chain's CDR3 is CASSQDLRGFEAFF. The CDR3 DNA follows: TGCGCCAGCAGCCAAGATTTAAGAGGGTTTGAAGCTTTCTTT.

The chain has TRBV1 and TRBJ2-5; TRBD2, the table's D call, was not compared with the DNA. TRBV1 counts as a pseudogene. The CDR3 contains 20 residues. CDR3 region: CTSSQDEEGRSGRPRETQYF. The CDR3 DNA reads as TGCACCAGCAGCCAAGATGAAGAGGGGAGGAGCGGGAGGCCGAGGGAGACCCAGTACTTC.

The rearrangement uses TRBV5-6 and TRBJ1-4; D is undetermined. This CDR3 is 17 amino acids long. Germline V gene data show CDR1 as SGHDT and CDR2 as YYEEEE. Between the trimmed V and J ends, which lost 0 bases and 4 bases, there was a span of 16 bases. CDR3 DNA: TGTGCCAGCAGCTTGGAGCGGGCCTATGGGCTTAATGAAAAACTGTTTTTT. This gives the protein CASSLERAYGLNEKLFF.

This clone was recorded only once. The rearrangement uses TRBV18 and TRBJ2-3, with TRBD1 matching 9 bases. This CDR3 contains 15 residues. V trimming: 3 bases; J trimming: 3 bases; junction bases outside the gene matches: 4. From germline, CDR1 is KGHSH and CDR2 LQKENI. The DNA for the CDR3 is TGTGCCAGCTCACCGGGACAGGGTCAAACAGATACGCAGTATTTT. As protein: CASSPGQGQTDTQYF.

The V gene is TRBV6-1, the J gene TRBJ2-7; 7 nucleotides align to TRBD2. Germline V gene sequence: CDR1 MNHNS, CDR2 SASEGT. This CDR3 is built from 15 residues. Trimming removed 10 bases from V and 0 bases from J; junction bases left unmatched: 12. Written as DNA, the CDR3 is TGTGCCAACCTGCCCTTGGGGGGGAACTCCTACGAGCAGTACTTC. This encodes CANLPLGGNSYEQYF.

CDR3 bases: TGTGCCAGTAGTACCTCCGGGACAGGGTGGTTCAATGAGCAGTTCTTC. It translates to CASSTSGTGWFNEQFF. This sequence joins TRBV19 and TRBJ2-1; TRBD1 aligns across 9 bases. The CDR3 has 16 amino acids. The germline V gene has CDR1 LNHDA and CDR2 SQIVND (reference sequence). The V segment lost 4 bases and the J segment 6 bases; nucleotides outside the gene matches: 10.

The table lists this clone with a few counts. V and J are TRBV27 and TRBJ2-1; tentative D call: TRBD1 (6 bases). The CDR3 runs to 14 residues. Germline V gives CDR1 MNHEY, CDR2 SMNVEV (reference sequence). V lost 1 base and J 5 bases, leaving 9 bases between the germline ends. The CDR3 bases are TGTGCCAGCAGTTTATGGCAGGGGAACAATGAGCAGTTCTTC. It translates to CASSLWQGNNEQFF.